Listed below are T cell receptor beta chains from one sample, sequenced in a study of T-cell memory formation after mild COVID-19. TCRdb fed the 5' RACE reads into MiXCR, producing one record per CDR3 protein. The table includes roughly 220,000 distinct CDR3 sequences, 9.5% to 10% detected once. Specimen: PBMCs or a T cell subset sorted from them (not recorded which). All receptors come from a man younger than 35 who had mild COVID-19 (a few samples of this study predate the infection). Cell type and time point are not known. Both conserved end residues are part of each CDR3.

J: TRBJ2-7
V: TRBV5-1
CDR3: CASSLGQASGEQYF

J: TRBJ1-1
V: TRBV4-1
CDR3: CASSHDTGTAGLEAFF

J: TRBJ2-2
V: TRBV19
CDR3: CASSRGEDTGELFF

J: TRBJ1-5
V: TRBV27
CDR3: CASSFAGGYNQPQHF

J: TRBJ2-3
V: TRBV20-1
CDR3: CSEIAGGTDTQYF

J: TRBJ2-5
V: TRBV6-2/TRBV6-3
CDR3: CASSSTRTEMGLAGAGGTQYF

J: TRBJ2-5
V: TRBV11-2
CDR3: CASSPGTSGGAGETQYF

J: TRBJ1-1
V: TRBV20-1
CDR3: CSASWRQGQAFF

J: TRBJ2-3
V: TRBV5-6
CDR3: CASSFVFGLGADTQYF

J: TRBJ2-4
V: TRBV20-1
CDR3: CSAPRGRGLENIQYF

J: TRBJ2-3
V: TRBV3-1
CDR3: CASSHKLRTDTQYF

J: TRBJ1-1
V: TRBV7-2
CDR3: CASSRWWGGNTEAFF

J: TRBJ1-1
V: TRBV5-1
CDR3: CASSLDISEAFF

J: TRBJ2-1
V: TRBV7-2
CDR3: CASSLNAGGPYEQFF

J: TRBJ2-7
V: TRBV5-1
CDR3: CASSPRPQQTYEQYF

J: TRBJ2-2
V: TRBV12-3/TRBV12-4
CDR3: CASSLALAGVTGELFF

J: TRBJ1-1
V: TRBV29-1
CDR3: CSVGRKSMNTEAFF

J: TRBJ1-1
V: TRBV7-9
CDR3: CASSPGTPGTEAFF

J: TRBJ1-5
V: TRBV18
CDR3: CASSPKVGAGQPQHF

J: TRBJ2-5
V: TRBV29-1
CDR3: CSVAVLAGRETQYF

J: TRBJ1-5
V: TRBV7-8
CDR3: CASSSLDRGSNQPQHF

J: TRBJ2-7
V: TRBV5-1
CDR3: CASRRGSSTYEQYF

J: TRBJ2-7
V: TRBV29-1
CDR3: CSVGGTTDEQYF

J: TRBJ2-5
V: TRBV6-5
CDR3: CASSGSGTQFSQYF

J: TRBJ2-3
V: TRBV20-1
CDR3: CSARLILAGGGDTQYF

J: TRBJ2-5
V: TRBV5-1
CDR3: CASSSQVRLETQYF

J: TRBJ1-5
V: TRBV7-9
CDR3: CASREGDQPQHF

J: TRBJ1-3
V: TRBV7-9
CDR3: CASSSLVGGALVGNTIYF